Here is one TCR beta chain with its context. The target antigen is unknown. This CDR3 region has 19 residues. V lost 5 bases to trimming and J lost 0 bases, with 23 bases between them. Per germline, CDR1 SGHAT and CDR2 FQNNGV. TCRdb independently ran MiXCR on the 5' RACE reads; one entry per CDR3 protein. The sample carries just under 650,000 distinct CDR3 sequences, under 8.5% recorded once. The data were taken from a study of identical twins. Study results and caveats: Less excess twin sharing appeared in beta out-of-frame sequences. Not following the same donors, the study drew its conclusions from cross-sectional statistical analysis. Cord blood beta clonotypes present at high abundance carried fewer insertions; no such pattern appeared in memory repertoires.

This sample was also put to use in a study of yellow fever vaccine responses in identical twins.

J is TRBJ1-3 and V is TRBV11-2; tentatively, D is TRBD1 (5 bases). Sequencing was done on a sample of PBMCs. This TCR derives from a woman between 18 and 29 years old in good health. Written as DNA, the CDR3 is TGTGCCAGCAGCCCTGGGGGTCCAGGGCTAGTTCCCTCTGGAAACACCATATATTTT. It is translated as CASSPGGPGLVPSGNTIYF.